Below, one TCR beta chain is given with its context. Antigen: not known. This PCR relied on a set of 60 Vbeta primers and 13 Jbeta primers. Per the original data handling: Later, tens of millions of unique TCR beta chains were counted in an analysis, and 10 million to 12 million of them were shared. TCRdb's table, derived via immunoSEQ multiplex PCR, lists solely in-frame clones and lacks some. Clonal size and the V and J genes are those of that table, whereas D and trimming came from the DNA. The sample has 120,000 to 150,000 clones; 60% to 85% are singletons. Germline V gene data show CDR1 as SGHDT and CDR2 as YYEEEE. CDR3 length: 15 amino acids. Trimming took 3 bases from V and 1 from J; bases not matched to a gene: 6. The data were obtained in a study of cytomegalovirus exposure and HLA in healthy donors. Findings and caveats of the study: It was reportedly the case that the classifier diagnosed cytomegalovirus status with high specificity and sensitivity.

Healthy bone marrow donors made up the donors. This TCR was sampled from a man between 40 and 49 years old in good health and CMV-seropositive. The sequenced material came from PBMCs. The chain has TRBV5-6 and TRBJ1-1, with 7 nucleotides matching TRBD1. Here the CDR3 reads CASSWMDRQNTEAFF. The DNA of the CDR3 is TGTGCCAGCAGCTGGATGGACAGGCAGAACACTGAAGCTTTCTTT.